The 5 T cell receptor beta chains below come from one sample, sequenced in a study of blood T cell repertoires in COVID-19 (dated by TCRdb to 2018 to 2021). Libraries were prepared through the immunoSEQ multiplex PCR assay. TCRdb holds this immuneACCESS table with in-frame rearrangements only. Some clones are missing; in checked studies, unresolved V genes explain under half, and the rest has no known cause. The sample table shows approximately 110,000 clones, and less than 75% are seen once. The ten largest account for more than 0.8% of the sample. The source material was peripheral blood. Receptors were obtained from a human donor with acute or convalescent COVID-19. The donor label of this sample is uncertain.

J is TRBJ2-3 and V is TRBV11-3, with TRBD2 matching 11 bases. Germline V gene lookup returns CDR1 SGHNT and CDR2 YENEEA. This CDR3 has 17 residues. The trim removed 5 bases at V and 0 bases at J, leaving 7 bases unmatched. This chain's CDR3 is CASSPGLAEFSTDTQYF. CDR3 in DNA: TGTGCCAGCAGCCCGGGACTAGCGGAATTTAGCACAGATACGCAGTATTTT.

The CDR3 nucleotides read TGTGCCAGCAGTGCCCCGGGACAAGATAACTATGGCTACACCTTC. This codes for CASSAPGQDNYGYTF. This rearrangement joins TRBV28 to TRBJ1-2; tentatively, D is TRBD1 (6 bases). Germline assignment: CDR1 MDHEN and CDR2 SYDVKM. The length of the CDR3 is 15 residues. V lost 5 bases and J 1 base, leaving 14 bases between the germline ends.

The V call is TRBV7-2, the J call TRBJ1-3, with D perhaps matching TRBD1 (6 bases). This CDR3 is built from 16 residues. CDR1 is SGHTA, CDR2 FQGNSA, per germline. Trimming removed 6 bases from V and 0 bases from J, with 15 bases in between. The CDR3 DNA is TGTGCCAGCAGTCAAGGACAGCCATACTCTGGAAACACCATATATTTT. Amino acids: CASSQGQPYSGNTIYF.

V is TRBV29-1 and J is TRBJ2-7; the match to TRBD1 covers 8 bases. The CDR3 runs 11 residues. Germline V gene sequence: CDR1 SQVTM, CDR2 ANQGSEA. V shed 7 bases and J 4 bases; nucleotides not matched to a gene: 3. DNA of the CDR3: TGCAGCGCACGGACAGGGTACGAGCAGTACTTC. Residues: CSARTGYEQYF.

J is TRBJ2-7 and V is TRBV11-2; 9 nucleotides match TRBD1. After removal of 4 bases from V and 2 bases from J, the junction contained 3 bases not matched to a gene. The CDR3 loop spans 14 amino acids. Germline V CDR1 and CDR2: SGHAT, FQNNGV. The CDR3 DNA reads as TGTGCCAGCAGCTACGGGACAGGGACCTACGAGCAGTACTTC. Its translation: CASSYGTGTYEQYF. Looking up the rest from reference TRBV11-2 and TRBJ2-7 gives the full variable domain: EAGVAQSPRYKIIEKRQSVAFWCNPISGHATLYWYQQILGQGPKLLIQFQNNGVVDDSQLPKDRFSAERLKGVDSTLKIQPAKLEDSAVYLCASSYGTGTYEQYFGPGTRLTVT.